A single sample is the source of the 11 T cell receptor beta chains below, sequenced in a study of cytomegalovirus exposure and HLA in healthy donors. Amplification used 60 Vbeta primers and 13 Jbeta primers. Clones were read by immunoSEQ multiplex PCR, and TCRdb kept only the in-frame ones, dropping some. Of roughly 100,000 clones in the sample, roughly 13% were seen once. The specimen sequenced was PBMCs. The receptors come from a middle-aged man in good health and CMV-seropositive.

The chain joins TRBV4-1 to TRBJ2-7, with D uncertain. Germline lookup yields CDR1 MGHRA and CDR2 YSYEKL. The ends were cut back, 0 bases at V and 3 bases at J, with 9 bases in the middle. This CDR3 region has 14 residues. CDR3 in amino acids: CASSQEDWSYEQYF. CDR3 nucleotides: TGCGCCAGCAGCCAAGAAGACTGGAGCTACGAGCAGTACTTC.

CDR3 sequence (DNA): TGTGCCAGCAGTCTGAACATTAATCAGCCCCAGCATTTT. Translated, it gives CASSLNINQPQHF. This rearrangement joins TRBV6-1 to TRBJ1-5; D not resolved. Trimming removed 5 bases from V and 4 bases from J, with 9 bases in between. CDR3 length: 13 residues. Germline V gene sequence: CDR1 MNHNS, CDR2 SASEGT.

This clone was seen a handful of times. The rearrangement joins TRBV7-9 to TRBJ2-1; 9 bases line up with TRBD2. The CDR3 runs 17 residues. Germline CDR1 is SEHNR and CDR2 is FQNEAQ (reference sequence). V shed 3 bases and J 4 bases; nucleotides not matched to a gene: 10. CDR3 bases: TGTGCCAGCAGCTTGGGTCAAGGCGGGAGGGGTTACAATGAGCAGTTCTTC. This sequence encodes CASSLGQGGRGYNEQFF.

This chain links TRBV6-5 with TRBJ1-2; TRBD1 agrees at 10 bases. The ends lost 5 bases at V and 7 bases at J; junction bases unmatched: 7. Germline loops: CDR1 MNHEY, CDR2 SVGAGI. This CDR3 is built from 14 residues. Here the CDR3 DNA reads TGTGCCAGCAGTCGTGACAGGGGGCATGGTGGCTACACCTTC. Its protein is CASSRDRGHGGYTF.

This clone was counted only a few times. The rearrangement links TRBV6-5 to TRBJ2-3; perhaps TRBD2 as D (5 bases). Germline V lookup: CDR1 MNHEY, CDR2 SVGAGI. The CDR3 sequence is 15 residues long. V lost 10 bases and J lost 1, with 18 bases in between. The DNA for the CDR3 is TGTGCCACCCACCAACGGGGTGTGGGCACAGATACGCAGTATTTT. This codes for CATHQRGVGTDTQYF.

The CDR3 nucleotides read TGTGCCAGCAGTGAAGGAGGGGAGAATCAGCCCCAGCATTTT. It is translated as CASSEGGENQPQHF. The chain has TRBV6-4 and TRBJ1-5; a weak D match, TRBD1 (5 bases). The germline V gene encodes CDR1 MRHNA and CDR2 SNTAGT. V lost 3 bases, J lost 4 bases, and 10 bases lay in between. This CDR3 region has 14 residues.

This clone has more than one count but fewer than ten. The chain carries TRBV7-2 and TRBJ2-5, with D possibly matching TRBD1 (6 bases). The CDR3 has 13 residues. The germline V gene encodes CDR1 SGHTA and CDR2 FQGNSA. V lost 3 bases and J lost 5, with 10 bases in between. The CDR3 DNA follows: TGTGCCAGCAGCTTTCAGGGGCAGGAGACCCAGTACTTC. It codes for CASSFQGQETQYF. Full variable domain (outside the CDR3, taken from reference TRBV7-2 and TRBJ2-5): GAGVSQSPSNKVTEKGKDVELRCDPISGHTALYWYRQSLGQGLEFLIYFQGNSAPDKSGLPSDRFSAERTGGSVSTLTIQRTQQEDSAVYLCASSFQGQETQYFGPGTRLLVL.

This clone has more than one count but fewer than ten. The chain has TRBV2 and TRBJ2-3, with TRBD2 matching 13 bases. The CDR3 loop spans 17 amino acids. After removal of 6 bases from V and 3 bases from J, the junction contained 9 bases not matched to a gene. In germline, CDR1 is SNHLY, CDR2 FYNNEI. This CDR3 reads CASRRGTSGVGTDTQYF. As DNA, the CDR3 is TGTGCCAGCAGACGCGGGACTAGCGGGGTCGGTACAGATACGCAGTATTTT.

This clone was observed a handful of times. This rearrangement joins TRBV27 to TRBJ1-1; D unclear. Germline values: CDR1 MNHEY, CDR2 SMNVEV (reference sequence). V was cut by 7 bases and J by 6 bases, with 27 bases left in between. This CDR3 has 17 residues. CDR3 residues: CASTRRGGGEHRSEAFF. The CDR3 bases are TGTGCCAGCACCCGGCGGGGTGGAGGTGAGCACCGCTCTGAAGCTTTCTTT.

This clone was picked up a small number of times. This sequence joins TRBV6-1 and TRBJ2-5; 7 nucleotides line up with TRBD2. The CDR3 consists of 14 residues. V lost 1 base, J lost 5 bases, and 4 bases stayed unmatched. Germline CDR1 reads MNHNS; CDR2 reads SASEGT. DNA of the CDR3: TGTGCCAGCAGTGAAGGCGGGAGTTTGGAGACCCAGTACTTC. It yields the protein CASSEGGSLETQYF.

This clone was counted between two and nine times. This chain connects TRBV6-5 to TRBJ1-4; tentatively, D is TRBD1 (6 bases). Trimming cost V 7 bases and J 5 bases, with 14 bases left between them. CDR1 MNHEY and CDR2 SVGAGI come from the germline V gene. This CDR3 comprises 14 residues. The DNA of the CDR3 is TGTGCCAGCACCGACGGACAGTGGAATGAAAAACTGTTTTTT. As protein: CASTDGQWNEKLFF.